One sample yielded the 26 T cell receptor beta chains listed below, sequenced in a study of Graves' ophthalmopathy and Graves' hyperthyroidism. The study amplified TCR beta CDR3 regions using RNA transcripts. Second-round multiplex PCR came after a first-round RT-PCR that employed HTBI primers. TCRdb independently ran MiXCR on the multiplex PCR reads; one entry per CDR3 protein. The sample shows a few hundred thousand distinct CDR3 sequences, about 17% of them seen only once. The sample consisted of peripheral blood. The receptors stem from an adult woman with stable Graves' hyperthyroidism.

There are many counts of this clonotype. This chain links TRBV29-1 with TRBJ1-3; D gene unclear. Trimming shortened V by 7 bases and J by 0 bases, and 4 bases separated the two germline ends. Germline values: CDR1 SQVTM, CDR2 ANQGSEA. The CDR3 extends over 11 amino acids. The CDR3, as DNA: TGCAGCGGATTCTCTGGAAACACCATATATTTT. Translating gives CSGFSGNTIYF.

This clonotype was observed a handful of times. The chain couples TRBV5-6 to TRBJ2-7; perhaps TRBD2 as D (5 bases). This CDR3 comprises 13 residues. With 7 bases removed from V and 3 bases from J, the gap between germline ends came to 14 bases. CDR1 SGHDT and CDR2 YYEEEE come from the germline V gene. The CDR3 DNA reads TGTGCCAGCTGCCTAGCAGGAGTCTACGAGCAGTACTTC. Translation: CASCLAGVYEQYF. The full variable domain, its missing parts supplied by reference TRBV5-6 and TRBJ2-7, is DAGVTQSPTHLIKTRGQQVTLRCSPKSGHDTVSWYQQALGQGPQFIFQYYEEEERQRGNFPDRFSGHQFPNYSSELNVNALLLGDSALYLCASCLAGVYEQYFGPGTRLTVT.

This clonotype was seen at least ten times. The chain couples TRBV28 to TRBJ1-2, with 10 bases that match TRBD1. With 6 bases clipped from V and 10 bases from J, the junction kept 11 bases outside the gene matches. Germline V gene data show CDR1 as MDHEN and CDR2 as SYDVKM. The CDR3 sequence is 14 residues long. The CDR3 region has the DNA TGTGCCAGCAGGACCGGGACAGGGGCTTTTGACTACACCTTC. Translated, it gives CASRTGTGAFDYTF.

This clonotype was found many times. The chain uses TRBV11-2 and TRBJ2-7; D might be TRBD2 (5 bases). Germline lookup yields CDR1 SGHAT and CDR2 FQNNGV. V dropped 6 bases and J dropped 2 bases, with 17 bases sitting between them. This CDR3 region has 15 residues. The CDR3 loop is CASSSLRGRAYEQYF. The CDR3, as DNA: TGTGCCAGCAGTTCCCTGAGAGGGCGAGCCTACGAGCAGTACTTC.

In its sample, this clonotype was seen a few times. CDR3 sequence reads: CASSGWAPAVETQYF. CDR3 DNA sequence: TGTGCCAGCAGCGGGTGGGCCCCGGCTGTGGAGACCCAGTACTTC. This chain connects TRBV7-9 to TRBJ2-5; D uncertain. The ends were cut back, 5 bases at V and 5 bases at J, with 18 bases in the middle. The CDR3 is 15 amino acids. Germline CDR1 SEHNR, CDR2 FQNEAQ (reference sequence).

This clonotype showed up many times. V and J are TRBV5-1 and TRBJ2-5, with 8 bases that match TRBD1. Germline values: CDR1 SGHRS, CDR2 YFSETQ. V trimming: 0 bases; J trimming: 7 bases; junction bases outside the gene matches: 8. CDR3 length: 15 amino acids. The CDR3 here is CASSLGGQAKGTQYF. In DNA, the CDR3 is TGCGCCAGCAGCTTGGGGGGACAGGCCAAGGGGACCCAGTACTTC.

This clonotype has a count of ten or more. The chain combines TRBV2 with TRBJ1-1; D is undetermined. This CDR3 region has 13 residues. Trimming cost V 6 bases and J 1 base, with 9 bases left between them. Per the germline V gene, CDR1 is SNHLY and CDR2 is FYNNEI. As DNA, the CDR3 is TGTGCCAGCAGCAGGACCAAGAACACTGAAGCTTTCTTT. Its translation is CASSRTKNTEAFF. The full variable domain, its missing parts supplied by reference TRBV2 and TRBJ1-1, is EPEVTQTPSHQVTQMGQEVILRCVPISNHLYFYWYRQILGQKVEFLVSFYNNEISEKSEIFDDQFSVERPDGSNFTLKIRSTKLEDSAMYFCASSRTKNTEAFFGQGTRLTVV.

Remarks on this clonotype: It may be a read error: a sequence one base away is much more abundant. The chain recombines TRBV25-1 with TRBJ1-5; D unresolved. Per the germline V gene, CDR1 is MGHDK and CDR2 is SYGVNS. This CDR3 has 18 residues. Trimming removed 3 bases from V and 0 bases from J, with 18 bases in between. CDR3 in DNA: TGTGCCAGCAGTGAGGGATGGCCTCAGGCCGCTAGCAATCAGCCCCAGCATTTT. Translated: CASSEGWPQAASNQPQHF.

This clonotype came up many times. The gene calls are TRBV2 and TRBJ2-5; no clear D gene. In germline, CDR1 is SNHLY, CDR2 FYNNEI. Deletions cut 7 bases from V and 0 bases from J, with 9 bases between. This CDR3 is built from 13 residues. The CDR3 reads CASNTPYQETQYF. The DNA for the CDR3 is TGTGCCAGCAATACCCCGTACCAAGAGACCCAGTACTTC.

The J gene is TRBJ1-1, the V gene TRBV7-9; maybe TRBD1 (6 bases). Trimming removed 1 base from V and 5 bases from J, with 11 bases in between. The length of the CDR3 is 14 residues. Germline lookup yields CDR1 SEHNR and CDR2 FQNEAQ (reference sequence). Here the CDR3 reads CASSLGGGETEAFF. In nucleotides, the CDR3 is TGTGCCAGCAGCTTAGGAGGGGGGGAAACTGAAGCTTTCTTT.

The chain recombines TRBV20-1 with TRBJ2-7; 15 nucleotides agree with TRBD2. The CDR3 spans 17 residues. Germline V gives CDR1 DFQATT, CDR2 SNEGSKA (reference sequence). After removal of 0 bases from V and 0 bases from J, the junction contained 3 bases not matched to a gene. CDR3 DNA sequence: TGCAGTGCTAGAGATAGGGGACTAGCGGGAGGCTCCTACGAGCAGTACTTC. Amino acid sequence: CSARDRGLAGGSYEQYF.

This clonotype was picked up many times. The chain links TRBV28 to TRBJ2-7; D might be TRBD2 (5 bases). The germline V gene has CDR1 MDHEN and CDR2 SYDVKM. The CDR3 is made up of 12 amino acids. Trimming cost V 8 bases and J 1 base, with 9 bases left between them. This CDR3 reads CASGEGSYEQYF. CDR3 sequence (DNA): TGTGCCAGCGGTGAGGGTTCCTACGAGCAGTACTTC.

This clonotype was seen ten or more times. The chain employs TRBV2 and TRBJ1-1; no firm D call. CDR3 length equals 13 residues. Germline assignment: CDR1 SNHLY and CDR2 FYNNEI. The germline V and J ends were trimmed by 3 bases and 3 bases, with 8 bases remaining between them. This chain's CDR3 is CASSDAGYTEAFF. The CDR3 coding sequence is TGTGCCAGCAGTGACGCGGGGTACACTGAAGCTTTCTTT.

The V and J genes are TRBV28 and TRBJ1-1; D is possibly TRBD1 (5 bases). The V end lost 6 bases, the J end lost 1 base, and 12 bases lay between the germline ends. Germline lookup yields CDR1 MDHEN and CDR2 SYDVKM. This CDR3 comprises 14 residues. In nucleotides, the CDR3 is TGTGCCAGCAGCACCGAGGACACGAACACTGAAGCTTTCTTT. It translates to CASSTEDTNTEAFF.

This clonotype showed up just a few times. A read error may account for a junction end that differs from germline. The V call is TRBV14, the J call TRBJ2-7, with 14 bases aligning to TRBD2. Germline V gene sequence: CDR1 SGHDN, CDR2 FVKESK. This CDR3 has 15 residues. The CDR3 bases are TGTACCAGCAGCCCGGGACTAGCGGGAGCCGATCGGCAGTACTTC. Its protein product is CTSSPGLAGADRQYF. Variable domain in full (rest from reference TRBV14 and TRBJ2-7): EAGVTQFPSHSVIEKGQTVTLRCDPISGHDNLYWYRRVMGKEIKFLLHFVKESKQDESGMPNNRFLAERTGGTYSTLKVQPAELEDSGVYFCTSSPGLAGADRQYFGPGTRLTVT.

As regards this clonotype: A much larger clone differs by one base, so this may be a read error. Given the absence of the conserved phenylalanine or tryptophan at the CDR3 end, a read error is likely. The chain joins TRBV28 to TRBJ1-2; a possible D gene is TRBD1 (5 bases). The CDR3 length is 16 residues. Trimming took 3 bases from V and 0 from J, leaving 14 bases between them. CDR1 MDHEN and CDR2 SYDVKM come from the germline V gene. In nucleotides, the CDR3 is TGTGCCAGCAGTTTCTTCGGGGACTGGGCTAACTATGGCTACACCGTC. This gives the protein CASSFFGDWANYGYTV.

This clonotype has at least ten counts. The rearrangement joins TRBV6-1 to TRBJ2-7; D is perhaps TRBD1 (6 bases). Germline CDR1 is MNHNS and CDR2 is SASEGT. The CDR3 contains 15 residues. V lost 6 bases to trimming and J lost 5 bases, with 20 bases between them. CDR3 in amino acids: CASSRGRASDNEQYF. As DNA, the CDR3 is TGTGCCAGCAGCAGGGGCAGGGCATCTGATAACGAGCAGTACTTC.

The sample holds a few counts of this clonotype. The rearrangement links TRBV2 to TRBJ2-5, with TRBD1 matching over 8 bases. The length of the CDR3 is 14 residues. J was trimmed by 1 base and V by 6 bases; bases with no gene match: 4. The germline V gene encodes CDR1 SNHLY and CDR2 FYNNEI. CDR3 sequence (DNA): TGTGCCAGCAGGCAGGGGGCTGGCCAAGAGACCCAGTACTTC. It specifies CASRQGAGQETQYF.

This clonotype was observed at least ten times. V gene TRBV27 combines with J gene TRBJ1-1, with a possible D match to TRBD1 (6 bases). Per germline, CDR1 MNHEY and CDR2 SMNVEV (reference sequence). Deletions cut 8 bases from V and 11 bases from J, with 12 bases between. The CDR3 contains 10 residues. The CDR3: CASHRGWAFF. The DNA of the CDR3 is TGTGCCAGCCATAGGGGGTGGGCTTTCTTT.

This clonotype was found many times. The V and J genes are TRBV12-3 or TRBV12-4 and TRBJ1-5; no definite D call. The CDR3 is made up of 13 amino acids. The V end was cut by 6 bases, the J end by 9 bases, with 15 bases between. The CDR3: CASSSTGGLPQHF. CDR3 bases: TGTGCCAGCAGCTCGACGGGAGGTCTGCCCCAGCATTTT.

This clonotype was counted many times. The rearrangement uses TRBV5-1 and TRBJ1-1; D remains ambiguous. V was pared by 0 bases and J by 7 bases, with 13 bases between. The CDR3 consists of 14 residues. Germline loops: CDR1 SGHRS, CDR2 YFSETQ. The CDR3 spells CASSLESMGDEAFF. For the CDR3, the DNA is TGCGCCAGCAGCTTGGAATCGATGGGAGATGAAGCTTTCTTT.

The V call is TRBV6-5, the J call TRBJ2-5, with D possibly being TRBD2 (5 bases). Between the trimmed V and J ends, which lost 0 bases and 2 bases, there was a span of 10 bases. Germline lookup yields CDR1 MNHEY and CDR2 SVGAGI. The CDR3 length is 15 residues. The CDR3 nucleotides read TGTGCCAGCAGTTACTCTGACTATAAACAAGAGACCCAGTACTTC. Translating it yields CASSYSDYKQETQYF.

V gene TRBV19 combines with J gene TRBJ1-2; 7 bases map to TRBD1. CDR3 length equals 15 residues. The V gene's germline CDR1 is LNHDA and CDR2 SQIVND (reference sequence). Germline trimming cut 0 bases from V and 4 bases from J; bases unmatched to any gene: 5. DNA of the CDR3: TGTGCCAGTAGTATAGATCGGGACAGATTCTATGGCTACACCTTC. Encoded protein: CASSIDRDRFYGYTF.

This clonotype has at least ten counts. The rearrangement joins TRBV28 to TRBJ1-5; TRBD1 matches 7 bases. The CDR3 covers 13 residues. Germline V gene sequence: CDR1 MDHEN, CDR2 SYDVKM. The J segment lost 6 bases and the V segment lost 6 bases, leaving 5 bases of the junction unmatched. This chain's CDR3 is CASRPDRVQPQHF. The CDR3 region has the DNA TGTGCCAGCAGGCCAGACAGGGTTCAGCCCCAGCATTTT.

At least ten counts were recorded for this clonotype. The rearrangement uses TRBV6-1 and TRBJ1-4; D gene uncertain. V lost 6 bases and J lost 8, with 4 bases in between. The CDR3 totals 10 residues. The V gene's germline CDR1 is MNHNS and CDR2 SASEGT. The CDR3 nucleotides are TGTGCCAGCAGGCAAGAAAAACTGTTTTTT. This translates into CASRQEKLFF.

This clonotype was detected many times. The V gene is TRBV14, the J gene TRBJ2-2; the match to TRBD2 covers 12 bases. CDR3 length equals 16 residues. The ends lost 4 bases at V and 6 bases at J; junction bases unmatched: 6. Germline V lookup: CDR1 SGHDN, CDR2 FVKESK. The chain's CDR3 is CASSLLTSGSSGELFF. The CDR3 bases are TGTGCCAGCAGCCTCTTGACTAGCGGGAGTTCCGGGGAGCTGTTTTTT.